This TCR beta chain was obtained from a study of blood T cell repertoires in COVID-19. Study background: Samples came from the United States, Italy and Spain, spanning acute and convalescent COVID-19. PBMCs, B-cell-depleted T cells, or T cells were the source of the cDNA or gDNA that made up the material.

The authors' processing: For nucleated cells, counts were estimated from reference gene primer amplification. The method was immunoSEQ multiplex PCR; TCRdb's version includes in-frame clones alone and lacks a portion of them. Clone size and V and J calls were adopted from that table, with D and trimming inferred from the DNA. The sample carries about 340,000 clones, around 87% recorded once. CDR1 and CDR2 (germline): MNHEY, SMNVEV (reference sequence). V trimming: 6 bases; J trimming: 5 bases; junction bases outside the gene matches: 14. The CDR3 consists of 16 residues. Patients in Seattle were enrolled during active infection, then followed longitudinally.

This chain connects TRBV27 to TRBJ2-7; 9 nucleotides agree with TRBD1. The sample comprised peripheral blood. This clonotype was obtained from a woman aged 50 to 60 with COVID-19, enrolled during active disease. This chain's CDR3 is CASRYRPGQGPHEQYF. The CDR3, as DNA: TGTGCCAGCAGGTATCGACCGGGACAGGGACCCCACGAGCAGTACTTC.